The clone carrying this T cell receptor beta chain was found once. The sample originates from a study of blood T cell repertoires in COVID-19. Study information: Samples of COVID-19 (acute and convalescent) were obtained from the United States, Italy and Spain. T cells, B-cell-depleted T cells, or PBMCs provided the cDNA or gDNA that served as material.

From germline, CDR1 is SQVTM and CDR2 ANQGSEA. The CDR3 spans 15 residues. V lost 4 bases to trimming and J lost 0 bases, with 12 bases between them. As processed by the authors: Scientists estimated how many nucleated cells there were by amplifying reference gene primers. Profiling relied on immunoSEQ multiplex PCR, and the TCRdb table lists in-frame clones only, not all of them. That table furnishes V, J and clone size, whereas the DNA furnished D and trimming. Among tens of thousands of clones listed, 89% were seen once. The chain joins TRBV29-1 to TRBJ1-4; weak D call: TRBD1 (6 bases). The sequencing input was peripheral blood. This TCR derives from a man in his 60s with acute or convalescent COVID-19. CDR3 protein: CSVGGGSTTNEKLFF. CDR3 coding DNA: TGCAGCGTTGGAGGGGGAAGTACAACTAATGAAAAACTGTTTTTT.